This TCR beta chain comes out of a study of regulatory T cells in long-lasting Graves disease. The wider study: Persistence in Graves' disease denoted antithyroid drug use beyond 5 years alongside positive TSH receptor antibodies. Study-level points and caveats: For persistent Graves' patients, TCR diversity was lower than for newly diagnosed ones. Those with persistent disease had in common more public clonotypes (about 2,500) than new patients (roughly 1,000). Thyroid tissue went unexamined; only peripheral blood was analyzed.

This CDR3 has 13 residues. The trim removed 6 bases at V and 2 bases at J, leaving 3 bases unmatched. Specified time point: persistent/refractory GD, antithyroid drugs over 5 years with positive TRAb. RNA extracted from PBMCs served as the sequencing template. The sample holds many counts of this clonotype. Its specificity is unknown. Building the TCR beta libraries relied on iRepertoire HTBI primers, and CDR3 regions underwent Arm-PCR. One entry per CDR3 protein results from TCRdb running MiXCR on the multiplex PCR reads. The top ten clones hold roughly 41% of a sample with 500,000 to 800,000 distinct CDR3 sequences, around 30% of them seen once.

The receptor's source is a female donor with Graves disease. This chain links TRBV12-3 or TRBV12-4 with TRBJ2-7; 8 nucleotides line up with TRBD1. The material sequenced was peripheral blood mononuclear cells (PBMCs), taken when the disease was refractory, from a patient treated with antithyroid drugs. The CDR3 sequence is CASRGQVAYEQYF. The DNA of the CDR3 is TGTGCCAGCAGGGGACAGGTAGCCTACGAGCAGTACTTC.